This T cell receptor beta chain stems from a study of blood T cell repertoires in COVID-19. The protocol was immunoSEQ multiplex PCR, while the TCRdb copy is restricted to in-frame clones and leaves out a portion. The table records a few hundred thousand clones, 80% to 95% of them present only once. Recruitment covered about 25 US areas and drew participants whose ages spanned roughly 18 to 89 years. This receptor was identified in a woman aged 25 to 39 who had recovered from COVID-19. The sample taken for sequencing was PBMCs or T cells enriched from blood (not recorded which).

The CDR3 nucleotides are TGTGCCAGCAGTAAAGGGACAGGGGGCAGCGGGCGGAGACCCTACGAGCAGTACTTC. Amino acid sequence: CASSKGTGGSGRRPYEQYF. The chain is built from TRBV7-9 and TRBJ2-7, with 12 bases matching TRBD1. Trimming removed 6 bases from V and 2 bases from J; junction bases left unmatched: 17. The CDR3 is made up of 19 amino acids. CDR1 is SEHNR, CDR2 FQNEAQ, per germline (reference sequence).